This TCR beta chain came from a study of blood T cell repertoires in COVID-19. Background on the study: COVID-19 samples, acute and convalescent, were from the United States, Italy and Spain. Sources were T cells, B-cell-depleted T cells, or PBMCs; the material itself was cDNA or gDNA.

The protocol was immunoSEQ multiplex PCR, while the TCRdb copy is restricted to in-frame clones and leaves out a portion. The sample records under 450,000 clones, around 87% being singletons. The germline V and J ends were trimmed by 3 bases and 6 bases, with 9 bases remaining between them. Per germline, CDR1 LNHDA and CDR2 SQIVND (reference sequence). The CDR3 runs 13 residues. Participants' reported clinical history set cohort assignment. Recovered Cohort 3 donors showed two negative PCRs, clearance, or symptom resolution. The receptor comes from a man younger than 45 who had recovered from COVID-19. Sequenced material: PBMCs or T cells enriched from blood (not recorded which). This chain joins TRBV19 and TRBJ1-5; maybe TRBD1 (5 bases). CDR3 bases: TGTGCCAGTAGTATTGAAGGGGCTCAGCCCCAGCATTTT. It translates to CASSIEGAQPQHF.